Reported below is one T cell receptor beta chain. Sequenced by immunoSEQ multiplex PCR; TCRdb stores in-frame clones only, minus some. The data hold fewer than 110,000 clones, with 96% observed a single time. This entry comes from a study of technical replicates of blood from a few donors. J lost 11 bases, V lost 8 bases, and 14 bases had no gene match. Per the germline V gene, CDR1 is MRHNA and CDR2 is SNTAGT. The CDR3 contains 13 residues. Sequenced material: T cells isolated from PBMCs. The receptor was derived from a human donor in good health. The chain employs TRBV6-4 and TRBJ1-2, with TRBD1 matching 7 bases. The CDR3 DNA reads TGTGCCAGCGGACCCCCGGACAGGCCTAATTACACCTTC. Translated: CASGPPDRPNYTF.